These 9 T cell receptor beta chains share one sample of origin, sequenced in a study of PD-1 blockade in classical Hodgkin lymphoma. Assay used: immunoSEQ multiplex PCR; TCRdb lists only in-frame clones, some missing. The data hold roughly 10,000 clones, with around nine tenths observed a single time. The time point was: cycle 4 day 1 (C4D1), after five to seven weeks of nivolumab. All patients experienced relapse after autologous stem cell transplantation, and brentuximab vedotin exposure was variable. The input for sequencing was peripheral blood mononuclear cells (PBMCs), taken before the fourth cycle of nivolumab. These TCRs come from a human donor with classical Hodgkin lymphoma.

This clone was observed a few times. The genes are TRBV4-3 and TRBJ1-6; weak D call: TRBD1 (6 bases). V was pared by 3 bases and J by 8 bases, with 11 bases between. CDR1 LGHNA and CDR2 YSLEER come from the germline V gene. The CDR3 sequence is 14 residues long. The CDR3 here is CASSHRTEDSPLHF. The CDR3 DNA sequence: TGCGCCAGCAGCCACCGGACAGAGGATTCACCCCTCCACTTT.

This clone was seen just once. V usage is TRBV2 and J usage is TRBJ2-2; 8 bases align to TRBD2. There are 15 residues in the CDR3. CDR1 and CDR2 from the germline V gene are SNHLY and FYNNEI. With V trimmed by 9 bases and J by 6 bases, 12 bases remained unmatched. Here the CDR3 DNA reads TGTGCCAGTAGACCTAGGACTAGCCCCTCCGGGGAGCTGTTTTTT. Encoded protein: CASRPRTSPSGELFF.

V is TRBV7-9 and J is TRBJ2-2; unclear D gene. V was trimmed by 1 base and J by 1 base, leaving 4 bases between them. Germline assignment: CDR1 SEHNR and CDR2 FQNEAQ (reference sequence). The CDR3 runs 14 residues. The CDR3 region has the DNA TGTGCCAGCAGCTTAGAAAAGAACACCGGGGAGCTGTTTTTT. Translated, it gives CASSLEKNTGELFF.

A word on this clone: One end of the junction is discordant with germline, which a read error may explain. This chain joins TRBV4-3 and TRBJ1-2; unclear D gene. Germline CDR1 is LGHNA and CDR2 is YSLEER. This CDR3 comprises 16 residues. The CDR3 loop reads CASSPSIDRFNDGYTF. CDR3 in DNA: TGCGCCAGCAGCCCCAGTATTGACCGGTTTAACGATGGCTACACCTTC.

V gene TRBV5-1 combines with J gene TRBJ1-1, with D perhaps matching TRBD1 (5 bases). The CDR3 runs 15 residues. V lost 0 bases and J lost 1, with 10 bases in between. Germline assignment: CDR1 SGHRS and CDR2 YFSETQ. CDR3 in amino acids: CASSLGGTANTEAFF. The CDR3 region has the DNA TGCGCCAGCAGCTTGGGGGGGACGGCGAACACTGAAGCTTTCTTT. The full variable domain, with the rest looked up from reference TRBV5-1 and TRBJ1-1, is KAGVTQTPRYLIKTRGQQVTLSCSPISGHRSVSWYQQTPGQGLQFLFEYFSETQRNKGNFPGRFSGRQFSNSRSEMNVSTLELGDSALYLCASSLGGTANTEAFFGQGTRLTVV.

J is TRBJ1-6 and V is TRBV9; 9 bases are a match to TRBD1. The CDR3 covers 15 residues. V lost 4 bases to trimming and J lost 6 bases; unmatched junction nucleotides: 5. Germline V CDR1 and CDR2: SGDLS, YYNGEE. The CDR3 sequence: CASSPAGQGNSPLHF. For the CDR3, the DNA is TGTGCCAGCAGCCCAGCGGGACAGGGTAATTCACCCCTCCACTTT. The full variable domain, with the rest looked up from reference TRBV9 and TRBJ1-6, is DSGVTQTPKHLITATGQRVTLRCSPRSGDLSVYWYQQSLDQGLQFLIQYYNGEERAKGNILERFSAQQFPDLHSELNLSSLELGDSALYFCASSPAGQGNSPLHFGNGTRLTVT.

The chain couples TRBV4-2 to TRBJ1-5, with D maybe TRBD1 (6 bases). Germline V gene lookup returns CDR1 LGHNA and CDR2 YNFKEQ. V lost 0 bases and J lost 4, with 10 bases in between. This CDR3 region has 15 residues. The CDR3 loop is CASSQEWGQNQPQHF. For the CDR3, the DNA is TGTGCCAGCAGCCAAGAGTGGGGGCAGAATCAGCCCCAGCATTTT.

The gene calls are TRBV5-1 and TRBJ2-5, with D hard to call. The CDR3 totals 13 residues. The ends were cut back, 4 bases at V and 2 bases at J, with 9 bases in the middle. Germline CDR1 is SGHRS and CDR2 is YFSETQ. CDR3 nucleotides: TGCGCCAGCAGCCCTCAAGGGCAAGAGACCCAGTACTTC. This translates into CASSPQGQETQYF.

This chain uses TRBV9 with TRBJ1-6, with a possible D match to TRBD1 (6 bases). V was pared by 0 bases and J by 6 bases, with 13 bases between. Germline CDR1 is SGDLS and CDR2 is YYNGEE. This CDR3 has 16 amino acids. This CDR3 is CASSVDQGGINSPLHF. CDR3 nucleotides: TGTGCCAGCAGCGTAGATCAAGGGGGGATTAATTCACCCCTCCACTTT.